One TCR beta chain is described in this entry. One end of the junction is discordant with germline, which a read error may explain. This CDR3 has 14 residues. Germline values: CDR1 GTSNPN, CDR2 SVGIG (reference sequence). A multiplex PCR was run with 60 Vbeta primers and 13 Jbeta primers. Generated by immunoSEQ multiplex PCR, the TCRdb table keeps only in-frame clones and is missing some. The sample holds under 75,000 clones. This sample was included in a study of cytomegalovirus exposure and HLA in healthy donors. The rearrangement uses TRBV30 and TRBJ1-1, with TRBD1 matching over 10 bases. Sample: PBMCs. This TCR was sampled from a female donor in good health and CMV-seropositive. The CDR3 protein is CAWSYRDRGTEDFF. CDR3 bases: TGTGCCTGGAGTTACCGGGACAGGGGTACTGAAGATTTCTTT. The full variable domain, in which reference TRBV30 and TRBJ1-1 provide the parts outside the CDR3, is SQTIHQWPATLVQPVGSPLSLECTVEGTSNPNLYWYRQAAGRGLQLLFYSVGIGQISSEVPQNLSASRPQDRQFILSSKKLLLSDSGFYLCAWSYRDRGTEDFFGQGTRLTVV.